Listed below are T cell receptor beta chains from one sample, sequenced in a study of T-cell reconstitution after alpha-beta-depleted transplantation in children. TCRdb re-called the PCR reads through MiXCR, storing one row per CDR3 protein. There are about 600,000 distinct CDR3 sequences in the sample; more than 20% occur only once, and roughly 13% lies in the top ten. The material sequenced was PBMCs, mostly from graft donor cells, taken 360 days after TCRalphabeta/CD19-depleted stem cell transplant. The receptors stem from a boy in the first two years of life who had a stem cell transplant for acute myeloid leukemia, so the T cells may come from the graft donor. Both conserved end residues are part of each CDR3. Fields, in order: D gene, V gene, J gene, clone size, CDR3 DNA, CDR3 protein. The D gene is left open where the match is weak. Some rows mark clone size as missing; the rest say once, few, many or name a class of expanded clone.

TRBD2	TRBV20-1	TRBJ2-5	-	TGCAGTGCTAGAGTAGCGGGGGGGCCAGAGACCCAGTACTTC	CSARVAGGPETQYF
-	TRBV12-3/TRBV12-4	TRBJ1-2	many	TGTGCCAGCAGTTTAGGGGAGGCGCACTATGGCTACACCTTC	CASSLGEAHYGYTF
-	TRBV20-1	TRBJ1-2	few	TGCAGTGGCGTGTTTAACTATGGCTACACCTTC	CSGVFNYGYTF
-	TRBV10-3	TRBJ2-7	few	TGTGCCATCAGTGAGCGAAGGGAAGTAGAATACGAGCAGTACTTC	CAISERREVEYEQYF
-	TRBV6-5	TRBJ2-2	many	TGTGCCAGCAGCCCAAGACCAGGGACAACGAACACCGGGGAGCTGTTTTTT	CASSPRPGTTNTGELFF
TRBD1	TRBV20-1	TRBJ2-5	-	TGCAGTGCTAGTGGCGCAGGGGGTCACCAAGAGACCCAGTACTTC	CSASGAGGHQETQYF
TRBD2	TRBV6-1	TRBJ2-2	-	TGTGCCAGCAGACCTTATAGCGGGGGCAACACCGGGGAGCTGTTTTTT	CASRPYSGGNTGELFF
-	TRBV5-5	TRBJ2-2	few	TGTGCCAGCAGCTTCTCTAATATCCGGGGGAACACCGGGGAGCTGTTTTTT	CASSFSNIRGNTGELFF
-	TRBV28	TRBJ1-1	many	TGTGCCAGCAGTATGGGTAGTCTGAACACTGAAGCTTTCTTT	CASSMGSLNTEAFF
-	TRBV12-3/TRBV12-4	TRBJ1-2	few	TGTGCCAGCAGTGGTGACAGCGCTCTCTTC	CASSGDSALF
TRBD1	TRBV20-1	TRBJ2-5	-	TGCAGTGCTAGAGATCTCCGACAGGGGGCGGGCGAGACCCAGTACTTC	CSARDLRQGAGETQYF
TRBD1	TRBV12-3/TRBV12-4	TRBJ1-2	-	TGTGCCAGCACCCACCAGGGGGGCTATGGCTACACCTTC	CASTHQGGYGYTF
-	TRBV24-1	TRBJ2-5	-	TGTGCCACCAGTGATTTGCGGGTAGAGACCCAGTACTTC	CATSDLRVETQYF
-	TRBV18	TRBJ2-1	few	TGTGCCAGCTCACCAGTAATGGCCAGCCACAATGAGCAGTTCTTC	CASSPVMASHNEQFF
-	TRBV29-1	TRBJ2-5	-	TGCAGCGTTGAATCTAGGGGAGGAGGAGAGACCCAGTACTTC	CSVESRGGGETQYF